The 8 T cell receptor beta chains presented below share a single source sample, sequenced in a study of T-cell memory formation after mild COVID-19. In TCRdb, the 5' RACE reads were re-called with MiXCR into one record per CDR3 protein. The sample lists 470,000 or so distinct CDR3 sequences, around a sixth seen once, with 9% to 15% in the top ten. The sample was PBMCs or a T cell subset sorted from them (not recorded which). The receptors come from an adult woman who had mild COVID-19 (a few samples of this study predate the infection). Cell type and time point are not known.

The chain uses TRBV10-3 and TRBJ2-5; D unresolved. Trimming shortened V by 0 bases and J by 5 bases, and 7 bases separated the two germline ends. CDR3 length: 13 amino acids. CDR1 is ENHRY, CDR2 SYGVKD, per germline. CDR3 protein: CAISESKEETQYF. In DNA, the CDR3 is TGTGCCATCAGTGAGTCGAAGGAGGAGACCCAGTACTTC.

Here the CDR3 reads CATSDLRGGITDTQYF. DNA of the CDR3: TGTGCCACCAGTGATTTGCGAGGGGGGATCACAGATACGCAGTATTTT. The gene calls are TRBV24-1 and TRBJ2-3; D is perhaps TRBD1 or TRBD2 (6 bases each). Germline CDR1 is KGHDR and CDR2 is SFDVKD. Trimming cost V 0 bases and J 2 bases, with 11 bases left between them. The length of the CDR3 is 16 residues.

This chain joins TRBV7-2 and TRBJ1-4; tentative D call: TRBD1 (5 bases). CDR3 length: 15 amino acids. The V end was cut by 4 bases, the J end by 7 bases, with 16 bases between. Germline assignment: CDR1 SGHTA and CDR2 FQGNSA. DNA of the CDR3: TGTGCCAGCAGCTCAGATCCGCATGGGACTGAAAAACTGTTTTTT. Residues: CASSSDPHGTEKLFF. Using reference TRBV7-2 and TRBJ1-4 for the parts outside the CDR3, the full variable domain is GAGVSQSPSNKVTEKGKDVELRCDPISGHTALYWYRQSLGQGLEFLIYFQGNSAPDKSGLPSDRFSAERTGGSVSTLTIQRTQQEDSAVYLCASSSDPHGTEKLFFGSGTQLSVL.

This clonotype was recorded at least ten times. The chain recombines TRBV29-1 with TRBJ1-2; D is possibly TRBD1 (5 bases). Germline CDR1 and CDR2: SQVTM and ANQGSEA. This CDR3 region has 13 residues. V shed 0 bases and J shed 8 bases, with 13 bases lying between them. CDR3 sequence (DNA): TGCAGCGTTGAAGATCTTCACCAGGGAGGCTACACCTTC. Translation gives CSVEDLHQGGYTF.

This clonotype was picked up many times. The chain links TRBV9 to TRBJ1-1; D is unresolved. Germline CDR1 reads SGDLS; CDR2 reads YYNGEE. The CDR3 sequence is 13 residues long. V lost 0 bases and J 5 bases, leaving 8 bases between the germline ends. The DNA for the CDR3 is TGTGCCAGCAGCGTAGGAGTTGGGACTGAAGCTTTCTTT. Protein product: CASSVGVGTEAFF.

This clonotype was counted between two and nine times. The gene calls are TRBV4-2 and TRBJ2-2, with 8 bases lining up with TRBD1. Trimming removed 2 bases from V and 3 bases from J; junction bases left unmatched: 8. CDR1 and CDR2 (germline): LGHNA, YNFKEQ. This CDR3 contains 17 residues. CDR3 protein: CASSQPGQGSDTGELFF. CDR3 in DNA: TGTGCCAGCAGCCAACCAGGACAGGGATCGGACACCGGGGAGCTGTTTTTT.

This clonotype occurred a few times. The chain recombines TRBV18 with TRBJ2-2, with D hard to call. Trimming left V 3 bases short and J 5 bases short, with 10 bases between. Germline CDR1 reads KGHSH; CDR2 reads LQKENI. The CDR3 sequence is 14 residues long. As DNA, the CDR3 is TGTGCCAGCTCACCGGAAAGGGCAACCGGGGAGCTGTTTTTT. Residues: CASSPERATGELFF.

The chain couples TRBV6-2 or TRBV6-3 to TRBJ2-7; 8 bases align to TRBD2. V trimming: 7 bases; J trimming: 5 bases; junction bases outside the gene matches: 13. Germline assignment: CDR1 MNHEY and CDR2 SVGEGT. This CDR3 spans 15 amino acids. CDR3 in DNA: TGTGCCAGCACCACCATAGCGGGACCGGGCGACGAGCAGTACTTC. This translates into CASTTIAGPGDEQYF.